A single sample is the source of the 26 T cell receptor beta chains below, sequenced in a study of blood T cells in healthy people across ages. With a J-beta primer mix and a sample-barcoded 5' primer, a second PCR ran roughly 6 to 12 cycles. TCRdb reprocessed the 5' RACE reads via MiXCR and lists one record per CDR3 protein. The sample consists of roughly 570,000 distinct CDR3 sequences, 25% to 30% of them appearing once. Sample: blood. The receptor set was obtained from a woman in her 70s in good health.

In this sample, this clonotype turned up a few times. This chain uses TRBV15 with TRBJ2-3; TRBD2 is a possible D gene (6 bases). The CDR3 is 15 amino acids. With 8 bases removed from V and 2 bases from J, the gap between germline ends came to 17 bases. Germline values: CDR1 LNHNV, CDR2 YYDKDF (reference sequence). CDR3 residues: CATRITSFVTDTQYF. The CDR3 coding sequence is TGTGCCACCCGCATTACTAGCTTCGTCACAGATACGCAGTATTTT.

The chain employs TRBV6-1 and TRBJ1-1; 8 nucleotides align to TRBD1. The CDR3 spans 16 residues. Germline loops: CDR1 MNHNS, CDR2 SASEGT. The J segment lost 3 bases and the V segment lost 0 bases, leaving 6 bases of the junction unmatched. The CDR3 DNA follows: TGTGCCAGCAGTGAAGCGCCCACAGGGGGTCACACTGAAGCTTTCTTT. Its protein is CASSEAPTGGHTEAFF.

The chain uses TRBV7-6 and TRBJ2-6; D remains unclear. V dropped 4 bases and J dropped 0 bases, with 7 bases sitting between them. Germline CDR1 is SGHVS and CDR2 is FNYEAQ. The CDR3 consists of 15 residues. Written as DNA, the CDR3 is TGTGCCAGCAGCTCACTCAGCTCTGGGGCCAACGTCCTGACTTTC. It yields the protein CASSSLSSGANVLTF.

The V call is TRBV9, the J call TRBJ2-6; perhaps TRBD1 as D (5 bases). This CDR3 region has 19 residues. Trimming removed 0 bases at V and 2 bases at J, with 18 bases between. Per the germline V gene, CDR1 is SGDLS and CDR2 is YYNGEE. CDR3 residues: CASSVAGHHISPGANVLTF. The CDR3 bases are TGTGCCAGCAGCGTAGCTGGACATCATATCTCACCTGGGGCCAACGTCCTGACTTTC.

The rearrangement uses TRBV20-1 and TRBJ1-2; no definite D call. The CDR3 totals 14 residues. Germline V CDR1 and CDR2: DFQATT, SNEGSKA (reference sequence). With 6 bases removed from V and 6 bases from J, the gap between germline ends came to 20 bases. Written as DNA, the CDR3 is TGCAGTGCCTCCCGGATGGACGGGCTGGATGGCTACACCTTC. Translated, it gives CSASRMDGLDGYTF.

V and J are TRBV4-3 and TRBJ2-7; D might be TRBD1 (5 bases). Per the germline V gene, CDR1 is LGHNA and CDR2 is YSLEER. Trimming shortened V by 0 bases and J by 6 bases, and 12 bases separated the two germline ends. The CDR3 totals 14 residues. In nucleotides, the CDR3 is TGCGCCAGCAGCCAAGATCGCGCAGGGCTCGAGCAGTACTTC. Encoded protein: CASSQDRAGLEQYF.

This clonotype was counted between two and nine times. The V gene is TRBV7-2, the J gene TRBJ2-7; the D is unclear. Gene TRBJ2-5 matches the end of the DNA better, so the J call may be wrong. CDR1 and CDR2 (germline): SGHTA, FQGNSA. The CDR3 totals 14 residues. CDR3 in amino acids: CASSPWSGQETQYF. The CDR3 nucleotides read TGTGCCAGCAGCCCATGGTCGGGTCAAGAGACCCAGTACTTC.

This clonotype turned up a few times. CDR3: CASGIRWGGEEKLFF. DNA of the CDR3: TGTGCCAGCGGCATAAGGTGGGGAGGAGAGGAAAAACTGTTTTTT. This chain joins TRBV6-2 or TRBV6-3 and TRBJ1-4; D uncertain. Trimming cost V 8 bases and J 8 bases, with 21 bases left between them. Germline V lookup: CDR1 MNHEY, CDR2 SVGEGT. The CDR3 is 15 residues long.

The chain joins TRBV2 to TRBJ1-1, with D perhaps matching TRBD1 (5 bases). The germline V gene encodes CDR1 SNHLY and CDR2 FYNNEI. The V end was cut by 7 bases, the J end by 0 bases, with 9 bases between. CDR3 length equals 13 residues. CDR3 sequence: CASIRDVNTEAFF. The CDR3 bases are TGTGCCAGCATTCGGGACGTGAACACTGAAGCTTTCTTT.

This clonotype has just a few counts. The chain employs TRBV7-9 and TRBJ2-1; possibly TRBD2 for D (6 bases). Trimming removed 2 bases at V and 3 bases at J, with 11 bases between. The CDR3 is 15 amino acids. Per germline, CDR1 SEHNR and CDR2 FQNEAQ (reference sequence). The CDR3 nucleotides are TGTGCCAGCAGCTTATTGGGGGGTGGCTACAATGAGCAGTTCTTC. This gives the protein CASSLLGGGYNEQFF.

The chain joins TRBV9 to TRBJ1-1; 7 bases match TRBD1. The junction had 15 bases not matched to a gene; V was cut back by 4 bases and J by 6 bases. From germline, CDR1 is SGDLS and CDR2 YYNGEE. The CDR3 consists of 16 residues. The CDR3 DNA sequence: TGTGCCAGCAGCTCCAAAGGTAGGGGGCCAGGATCTGAAGCTTTCTTT. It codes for CASSSKGRGPGSEAFF.

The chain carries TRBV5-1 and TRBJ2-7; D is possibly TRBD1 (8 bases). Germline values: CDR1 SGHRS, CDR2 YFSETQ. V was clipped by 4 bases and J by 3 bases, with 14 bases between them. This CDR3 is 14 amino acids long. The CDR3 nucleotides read TGCGCCAGCAGCGCGGACAGGGAGGGCTACGAGCAGTACTTC. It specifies CASSADREGYEQYF.

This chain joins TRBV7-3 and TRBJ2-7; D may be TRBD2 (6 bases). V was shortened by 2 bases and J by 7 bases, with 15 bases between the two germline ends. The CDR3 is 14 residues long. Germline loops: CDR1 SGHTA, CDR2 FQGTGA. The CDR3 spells CASSLWPQAGEQYF. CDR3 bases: TGTGCCAGCAGCTTATGGCCTCAGGCGGGGGAGCAGTACTTC.

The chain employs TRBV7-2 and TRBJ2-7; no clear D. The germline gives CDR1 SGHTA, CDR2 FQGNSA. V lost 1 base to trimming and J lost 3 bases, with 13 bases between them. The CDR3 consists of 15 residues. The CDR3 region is CASSLGQVKSYEQYF. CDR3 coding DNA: TGTGCCAGCAGCTTAGGACAAGTGAAAAGCTACGAGCAGTACTTC. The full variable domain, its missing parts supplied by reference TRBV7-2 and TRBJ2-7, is GAGVSQSPSNKVTEKGKDVELRCDPISGHTALYWYRQSLGQGLEFLIYFQGNSAPDKSGLPSDRFSAERTGGSVSTLTIQRTQQEDSAVYLCASSLGQVKSYEQYFGPGTRLTVT.

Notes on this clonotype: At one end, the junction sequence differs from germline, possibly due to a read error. CDR3 in DNA: TGCGCCAGCAGCTTGGTTCCAAGCGGGGGGCAAGAGACCCATTACTTC. Translating gives CASSLVPSGGQETHYF. The rearrangement uses TRBV5-1 and TRBJ2-5, with 9 bases lining up with TRBD2. Germline V gene lookup returns CDR1 SGHRS and CDR2 YFSETQ. The length of the CDR3 is 16 residues.

DNA for the CDR3: TGCAGCGTAGATACAGGAGGGGGATACAATGAGCAGTTCTTC. Residues: CSVDTGGGYNEQFF. This chain uses TRBV29-1 with TRBJ2-1; D might be TRBD1 or TRBD2, each matching 6 bases. Germline assignment: CDR1 SQVTM and CDR2 ANQGSEA. The CDR3 covers 14 residues. Trimming stripped 6 bases from V and 4 bases from J, with 16 bases between.

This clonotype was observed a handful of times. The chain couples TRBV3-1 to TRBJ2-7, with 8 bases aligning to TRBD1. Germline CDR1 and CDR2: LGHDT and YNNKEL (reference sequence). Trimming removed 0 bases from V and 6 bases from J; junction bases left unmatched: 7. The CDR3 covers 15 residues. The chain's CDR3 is CASSQDFRTGSEQYF. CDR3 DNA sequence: TGTGCCAGCAGCCAAGACTTCCGGACAGGGTCCGAGCAGTACTTC.

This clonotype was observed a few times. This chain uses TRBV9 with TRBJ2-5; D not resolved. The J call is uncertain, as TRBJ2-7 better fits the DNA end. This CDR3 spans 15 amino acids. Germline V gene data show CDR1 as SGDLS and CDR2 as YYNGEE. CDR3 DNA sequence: TGTGCCAGCAGCGTAGTTAATCGAGAGGTACACGAGCAGTACTTC. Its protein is CASSVVNREVHEQYF.

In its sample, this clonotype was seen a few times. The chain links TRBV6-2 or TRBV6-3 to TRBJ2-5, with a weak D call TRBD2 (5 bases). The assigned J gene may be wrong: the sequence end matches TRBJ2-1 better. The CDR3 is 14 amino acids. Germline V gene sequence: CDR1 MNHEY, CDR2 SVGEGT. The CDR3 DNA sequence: TGTGCCAGCAGTTACTCGATGAGGGACAATGAGCAGTTCTTC. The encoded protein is CASSYSMRDNEQFF.

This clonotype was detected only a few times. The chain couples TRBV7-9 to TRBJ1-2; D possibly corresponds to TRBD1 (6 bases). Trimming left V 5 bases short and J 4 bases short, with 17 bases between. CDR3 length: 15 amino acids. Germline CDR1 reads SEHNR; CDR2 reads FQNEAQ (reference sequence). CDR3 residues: CASSANTGSVYGYTF. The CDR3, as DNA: TGTGCCAGCAGCGCAAATACAGGGAGCGTCTATGGCTACACCTTC. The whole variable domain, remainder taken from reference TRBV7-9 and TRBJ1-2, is DTGVSQNPRHKITKRGQNVTFRCDPISEHNRLYWYRQTLGQGPEFLTYFQNEAQLEKSRLLSDRFSAERPKGSFSTLEIQRTEQGDSAMYLCASSANTGSVYGYTFGSGTRLTVV.

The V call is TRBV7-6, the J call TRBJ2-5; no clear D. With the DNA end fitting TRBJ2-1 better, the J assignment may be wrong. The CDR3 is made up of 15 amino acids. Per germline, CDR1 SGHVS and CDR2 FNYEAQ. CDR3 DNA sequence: TGTGCCAGCAGCTTAGGTAGTCAGGAAGGGAATGAGCAGTTCTTC. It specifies CASSLGSQEGNEQFF.

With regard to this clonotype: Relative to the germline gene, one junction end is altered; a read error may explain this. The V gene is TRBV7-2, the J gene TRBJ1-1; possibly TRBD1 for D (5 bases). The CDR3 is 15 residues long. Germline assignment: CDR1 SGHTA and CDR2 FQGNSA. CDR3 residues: CASSITSQGNTEAFF. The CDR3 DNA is TGCGCCAGCAGCATCACCAGTCAGGGAAACACTGAAGCTTTCTTT.

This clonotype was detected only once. Here the CDR3 DNA reads TGTGCCAGCAGCTTAAACCGATACTATGGCTACACCTTC. Translated, it gives CASSLNRYYGYTF. The chain combines TRBV7-2 with TRBJ1-2; D not resolved. The CDR3 extends over 13 amino acids. Germline V gene sequence: CDR1 SGHTA, CDR2 FQGNSA. Trimming removed 2 bases from V and 3 bases from J, with 7 bases in between.

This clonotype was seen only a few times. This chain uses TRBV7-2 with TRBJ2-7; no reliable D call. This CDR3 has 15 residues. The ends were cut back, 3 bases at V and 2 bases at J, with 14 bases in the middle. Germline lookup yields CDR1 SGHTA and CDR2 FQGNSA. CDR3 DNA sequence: TGTGCCAGCAGCTTTAATGGGCCAGGAACCTACGAGCAGTACTTC. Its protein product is CASSFNGPGTYEQYF.

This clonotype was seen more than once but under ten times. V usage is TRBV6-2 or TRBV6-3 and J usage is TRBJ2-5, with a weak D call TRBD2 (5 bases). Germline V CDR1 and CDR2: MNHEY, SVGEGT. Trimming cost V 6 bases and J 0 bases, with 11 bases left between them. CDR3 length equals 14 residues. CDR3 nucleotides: TGTGCCAGCAGACAACTAGAAAACCAAGAGACCCAGTACTTC. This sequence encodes CASRQLENQETQYF.

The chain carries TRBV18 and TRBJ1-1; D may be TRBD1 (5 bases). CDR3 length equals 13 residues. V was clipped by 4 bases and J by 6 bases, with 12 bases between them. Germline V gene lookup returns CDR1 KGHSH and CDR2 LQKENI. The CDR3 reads CASSLKWDAEAFF. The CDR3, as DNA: TGTGCCAGCTCACTGAAATGGGACGCTGAAGCTTTCTTT.